This T cell receptor (beta chain) was identified during a study of control samples from healthy donors and cancer patients. Some clones are missing from TCRdb's copy, which holds only in-frame ones; the method was immunoSEQ multiplex PCR. Found here are approximately 140,000 clones, under 95% of them singletons; the top ten hold about 5.8%. This CDR3 region has 13 residues. V was shortened by 1 base and J by 9 bases, with 10 bases between the two germline ends. V usage is TRBV12-3 or TRBV12-4 and J usage is TRBJ1-5; D remains ambiguous. Sequencing used blood. This clonotype originated in a man aged 18 to 29 in good health. The CDR3 region has the DNA TGTGCCAGCAGTTTAGGGATTCCACGGCCCCAGCATTTT. This sequence encodes CASSLGIPRPQHF.